What follows are 20 T cell receptor beta chains derived from one specimen sequenced in a study of shared clonotypes between healthy human individuals. The naive CD8 subset, CD45RO-negative cells positively selected for CCR7, excluded terminally differentiated effector memory CD45RA+ cells. Profiled with immunoSEQ multiplex PCR; TCRdb holds only in-frame clones, not every one. This table holds approximately 1.9 million clones, around 93% found once. Sequences were obtained from naive CD8+ T cells from PBMCs. These receptors were taken from a man between 18 and 29 years old in good health. Some clones in this sample may be carry-over from other donors' samples.

The chain employs TRBV28 and TRBJ1-1; tentatively, D is TRBD1 (6 bases). The CDR3 length is 15 residues. V was trimmed by 1 base and J by 1 base, leaving 10 bases between them. In germline, CDR1 is MDHEN, CDR2 SYDVKM. CDR3 protein: CASSLYGQKNTEAFF. The CDR3 DNA is TGTGCCAGCAGTTTATATGGACAGAAGAACACTGAAGCTTTCTTT.

The chain recombines TRBV27 with TRBJ2-1; weak D call: TRBD1 (7 bases). Trimming cost V 0 bases and J 8 bases, with 14 bases left between them. Germline values: CDR1 MNHEY, CDR2 SMNVEV (reference sequence). The CDR3 sequence is 15 residues long. CDR3 in DNA: TGTGCCAGCAGTTTATCTCCAGGGGGGATGGATGAGCAGTTCTTC. Amino acids: CASSLSPGGMDEQFF.

The chain employs TRBV6-4 and TRBJ2-2; D might be TRBD1 (6 bases). Germline V CDR1 and CDR2: MRHNA, SNTAGT. Trimming stripped 5 bases from V and 2 bases from J, with 12 bases between. CDR3 length equals 15 residues. The CDR3: CASSPTGTNTGELFF. The CDR3 bases are TGTGCCAGCAGTCCCACAGGGACCAACACCGGGGAGCTGTTTTTT.

The rearrangement joins TRBV25-1 to TRBJ1-1; D gene unclear. In germline, CDR1 is MGHDK, CDR2 SYGVNS. This CDR3 region has 13 residues. Trimming took 1 base from V and 4 from J, leaving 7 bases between them. This chain's CDR3 is CASSEFRSTEAFF. Here the CDR3 DNA reads TGTGCCAGCAGTGAATTCAGGTCCACTGAAGCTTTCTTT.

The genes are TRBV11-2 and TRBJ2-6, with D perhaps TRBD1 (6 bases). This CDR3 comprises 17 residues. Germline assignment: CDR1 SGHAT and CDR2 FQNNGV. V shed 2 bases and J shed 0 bases, with 11 bases lying between them. This CDR3 is CASSLNRARSGANVLTF. As DNA, the CDR3 is TGTGCCAGCAGCTTAAACAGGGCTCGCTCTGGGGCCAACGTCCTGACTTTC.

The chain joins TRBV14 to TRBJ2-2; 7 positions match TRBD1. Germline V gene data show CDR1 as SGHDN and CDR2 as FVKESK. Trimming took 4 bases from V and 1 from J; bases not matched to a gene: 6. This CDR3 has 16 amino acids. CDR3 coding DNA: TGTGCCAGCAGCCCCCGGGGACAGTTGAACACCGGGGAGCTGTTTTTT. This sequence encodes CASSPRGQLNTGELFF.

Note on this clone: Additional DNA sequences in this sample encode the identical CDR3. The V and J genes are TRBV5-1 and TRBJ2-3; possible D gene TRBD2, 6 bases. Germline CDR1 and CDR2: SGHRS and YFSETQ. Trimming pared 4 bases from V and 0 bases from J, leaving 9 bases between. The CDR3 length is 14 residues. CDR3 region: CASSTSRSTDTQYF. Written as DNA, the CDR3 is TGCGCCAGCAGCACTAGCAGAAGCACAGATACGCAGTATTTT.

The chain joins TRBV6-5 to TRBJ2-6, with unresolved D. Trimming removed 8 bases from V and 3 bases from J, with 11 bases in between. The CDR3 extends over 14 amino acids. The germline V gene encodes CDR1 MNHEY and CDR2 SVGAGI. This chain's CDR3 is CASGFLDGANVLTF. The CDR3 DNA reads TGTGCCAGCGGGTTCCTTGATGGGGCCAACGTCCTGACTTTC.

This clone has just one count. This sequence joins TRBV9 and TRBJ2-5; possibly TRBD2 for D (5 bases). The CDR3 covers 14 residues. Germline lookup yields CDR1 SGDLS and CDR2 YYNGEE. The V and J ends lost 7 bases and 2 bases respectively, with 15 bases between them. The CDR3 region has the DNA TGTGCCAGCTCACTAGACGGGCTTCAAGAGACCCAGTACTTC. This encodes CASSLDGLQETQYF.

The chain is built from TRBV7-2 and TRBJ2-1; TRBD1 is a possible D gene (5 bases). V lost 2 bases, J lost 6 bases, and 14 bases lay in between. This CDR3 is built from 15 residues. From germline, CDR1 is SGHTA and CDR2 FQGNSA. The CDR3 is CASSLSGHIPNEQFF. CDR3 in DNA: TGTGCCAGCAGCTTATCCGGACATATACCCAATGAGCAGTTCTTC.

This clone appeared once. The J gene is TRBJ2-2, the V gene TRBV27, with TRBD2 matching over 7 bases. V dropped 7 bases and J dropped 4; count of bases not matched to a gene: 12. The V gene's germline CDR1 is MNHEY and CDR2 SMNVEV (reference sequence). The CDR3 is 16 amino acids. The CDR3 is CASTPGAGEGTGELFF. The DNA of the CDR3 is TGTGCCAGCACACCTGGGGCGGGAGAAGGCACCGGGGAGCTGTTTTTT.

J is TRBJ1-3 and V is TRBV30; unclear D gene. The CDR3 is 9 residues long. V was cut by 7 bases and J by 7 bases, with 5 bases left in between. CDR1 and CDR2 (germline): GTSNPN, SVGIG (reference sequence). The CDR3 loop reads CASRNTIYF. The CDR3 nucleotides read TGTGCCTCGCGGAACACCATATATTTT.

The chain recombines TRBV28 with TRBJ2-2; 7 nucleotides line up with TRBD2. V lost 4 bases and J lost 5; bases outside the gene matches: 10. The CDR3 covers 16 residues. In germline, CDR1 is MDHEN, CDR2 SYDVKM. The CDR3 DNA reads as TGTGCCAGCAGTTCCGGACTAGTCGAGGGTACCGGGGAGCTGTTTTTT. As protein: CASSSGLVEGTGELFF.

The V and J genes are TRBV2 and TRBJ2-5; TRBD1 or TRBD2 may be the D gene (6 bases each). V lost 3 bases and J 2 bases, leaving 13 bases between the germline ends. The CDR3 contains 15 residues. Germline V CDR1 and CDR2: SNHLY, FYNNEI. DNA of the CDR3: TGTGCCAGCAGTGACTGGGGGGCGCCACAAGAGACCCAGTACTTC. Translation: CASSDWGAPQETQYF.

The chain combines TRBV27 with TRBJ1-1; D possibly corresponds to TRBD1 (5 bases). CDR3 length equals 15 residues. Germline CDR1 is MNHEY and CDR2 is SMNVEV (reference sequence). V shed 0 bases and J shed 4 bases, with 12 bases lying between them. CDR3 DNA sequence: TGTGCCAGCAGTTTATCCGCAGGGAGTATCACTGAAGCTTTCTTT. Residues: CASSLSAGSITEAFF.

The V call is TRBV11-2, the J call TRBJ2-5; maybe TRBD2 (7 bases). CDR1 and CDR2 (germline): SGHAT, FQNNGV. The V end was cut by 4 bases, the J end by 5 bases, with 17 bases between. The CDR3 is made up of 15 amino acids. CDR3 region: CASSSREGDWETQYF. The CDR3 DNA reads as TGTGCCAGCAGCTCGAGGGAGGGGGATTGGGAGACCCAGTACTTC.

The chain is built from TRBV7-9 and TRBJ1-1; unclear D gene. This CDR3 has 13 residues. V was shortened by 5 bases and J by 6 bases, with 13 bases between the two germline ends. Looked up from germline, CDR1 is SEHNR and CDR2 is FQNEAQ (reference sequence). CDR3 coding DNA: TGTGCCAGCAGCCCCCCGCGAGTCTCTGAAGCTTTCTTT. Its protein product is CASSPPRVSEAFF.

This rearrangement joins TRBV2 to TRBJ2-1; TRBD2 agrees at 10 bases. In germline, CDR1 is SNHLY, CDR2 FYNNEI. The CDR3 spans 15 residues. Losses at the gene ends were 6 bases for V and 3 bases for J; bases not matched to a gene: 5. This CDR3 reads CASRISGRSYNEQFF. In DNA, the CDR3 is TGTGCCAGCAGAATTAGCGGGAGGAGCTACAATGAGCAGTTCTTC.

The CDR3 DNA follows: TGTGCCAGCAGCTTGTTGCGCTCTAACTATGGCTACACCTTC. It is translated as CASSLLRSNYGYTF. The V and J genes are TRBV5-4 and TRBJ1-2; D ambiguous. Per germline, CDR1 SGHNT and CDR2 YYREEE (reference sequence). This CDR3 is built from 14 residues. Trimming removed 1 base at V and 0 bases at J, with 7 bases between.

The DNA for the CDR3 is TGTGCCAGCAGCAGAGCAACCGGACCCTACGAGCAGTACTTC. The encoded protein is CASSRATGPYEQYF. The gene calls are TRBV7-9 and TRBJ2-7; no reliable D call. Looked up from germline, CDR1 is SEHNR and CDR2 is FQNEAQ (reference sequence). V lost 5 bases and J 2 bases, leaving 13 bases between the germline ends. The CDR3 length is 14 residues.